This T cell receptor (beta chain) was sequenced in a study of blood T cell repertoires in COVID-19. About the research overall: The study drew acute and convalescent COVID-19 samples from the United States, Italy and Spain. PBMCs, B-cell-depleted T cells, or T cells provided the cDNA or gDNA that made up the material.

In the source study's methods: Using reference gene primer amplification, nucleated cell counts were estimated. This table comes from immunoSEQ multiplex PCR, and its TCRdb copy is limited to in-frame clones, with some not included. D and trimming come from the DNA, and the V and J calls and clone size come from that table. The sample lists around 60,000 clones; around four fifths were seen once. This CDR3 has 16 amino acids. The germline V gene encodes CDR1 SGHDT and CDR2 YYEEEE. V shed 3 bases and J 1 base; nucleotides not matched to a gene: 6. The V gene is TRBV5-6, the J gene TRBJ1-1; 10 bases line up with TRBD1. The sample comprised peripheral blood. This clonotype was obtained from a human donor in a cohort sampled during active COVID-19. The CDR3: CASSWDRGSPNTEAFF. The CDR3 region has the DNA TGTGCCAGCAGCTGGGACAGGGGAAGTCCGAACACTGAAGCTTTCTTT. The full variable domain, rest sourced from reference TRBV5-6 and TRBJ1-1, is DAGVTQSPTHLIKTRGQQVTLRCSPKSGHDTVSWYQQALGQGPQFIFQYYEEEERQRGNFPDRFSGHQFPNYSSELNVNALLLGDSALYLCASSWDRGSPNTEAFFGQGTRLTVV.